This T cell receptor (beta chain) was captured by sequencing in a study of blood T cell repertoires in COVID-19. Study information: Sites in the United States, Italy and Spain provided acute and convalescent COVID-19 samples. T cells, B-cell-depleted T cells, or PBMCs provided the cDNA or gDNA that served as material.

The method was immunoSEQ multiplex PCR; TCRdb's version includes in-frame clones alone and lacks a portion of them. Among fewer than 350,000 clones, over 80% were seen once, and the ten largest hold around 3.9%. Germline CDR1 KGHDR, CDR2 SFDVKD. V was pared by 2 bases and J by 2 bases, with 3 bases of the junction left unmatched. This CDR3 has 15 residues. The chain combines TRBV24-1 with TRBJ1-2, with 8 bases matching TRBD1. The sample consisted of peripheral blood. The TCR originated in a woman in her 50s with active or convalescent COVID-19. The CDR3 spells CATSDSRQGNYGYTF. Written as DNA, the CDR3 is TGTGCCACCAGTGATTCCCGACAGGGGAACTATGGCTACACCTTC.